This entry lists 16 T cell receptor beta chains sequenced from one sample in a study of cytomegalovirus exposure and HLA in healthy donors. Vbeta (60) and Jbeta (13) primers were used in the PCR. The data were produced by immunoSEQ multiplex PCR, yet TCRdb's version contains in-frame clones alone and is incomplete. The sample data list around 74,000 clones. Sample: PBMCs. These receptor sequences come from a man aged 50 to 60 in good health and CMV-seropositive.

The gene calls are TRBV7-2 and TRBJ2-7; D possibly corresponds to TRBD1 (5 bases). The CDR3 consists of 14 residues. CDR1 and CDR2 from the germline V gene are SGHTA and FQGNSA. Trimming removed 5 bases from V and 7 bases from J, with 18 bases in between. The CDR3 region has the DNA TGTGCCAGCAGCCTGCTAAATCGGGCAGGGGAGCAGTACTTC. Protein: CASSLLNRAGEQYF.

The V call is TRBV27, the J call TRBJ1-1; 8 bases match TRBD1. The length of the CDR3 is 13 residues. In germline, CDR1 is MNHEY, CDR2 SMNVEV (reference sequence). V trimming: 6 bases; J trimming: 11 bases; junction bases outside the gene matches: 11. The CDR3 loop is CASRAPGTGDAFF. The CDR3 nucleotides read TGTGCCAGCAGGGCCCCGGGGACAGGCGACGCTTTCTTT.

The rearrangement joins TRBV7-8 to TRBJ1-2; 8 positions match TRBD1. J gave up 6 bases and V 3 bases, and 3 bases lay outside the gene matches. Per germline, CDR1 SGHVS and CDR2 FQNEAQ. The CDR3 is made up of 13 amino acids. CDR3 residues: CASSFGQGNGYTF. CDR3 in DNA: TGTGCCAGCAGCTTCGGACAGGGCAATGGCTACACCTTC. The variable domain in full, completed from reference TRBV7-8 and TRBJ1-2, reads GAGVSQSPRYKVAKRGQDVALRCDPISGHVSLFWYQQALGQGPEFLTYFQNEAQLDKSGLPSDRFFAERPEGSVSTLKIQRTQQEDSAVYLCASSFGQGNGYTFGSGTRLTVV.

This sequence joins TRBV2 and TRBJ2-2, with TRBD2 identical over 8 bases. Germline V gene data show CDR1 as SNHLY and CDR2 as FYNNEI. The CDR3 consists of 18 residues. V shed 4 bases, J shed 7 bases, and the junction held 17 bases outside the gene matches. CDR3 DNA sequence: TGTGCCAGCAGTGCAAGATTAGCGGGAACCCAAGGGGGCGGGGAGCTGTTTTTT. This encodes CASSARLAGTQGGGELFF.

V gene TRBV9 combines with J gene TRBJ2-3; a weak D match, TRBD2 (7 bases). The CDR3 runs 14 residues. Germline assignment: CDR1 SGDLS and CDR2 YYNGEE. Deletions cut 3 bases from V and 4 bases from J, with 12 bases between. The DNA for the CDR3 is TGTGCCAGCAGCGCCCTCGGGGGGCCAGATACGCAGTATTTT. Translating it yields CASSALGGPDTQYF.

The rearrangement uses TRBV14 and TRBJ2-5; TRBD2 matches 8 bases. This CDR3 has 16 residues. Germline V gene lookup returns CDR1 SGHDN and CDR2 FVKESK. After removal of 2 bases from V and 3 bases from J, the junction contained 8 bases not matched to a gene. The CDR3 is CASSQRAGAVEETQYF. CDR3 sequence (DNA): TGTGCCAGCAGCCAACGAGCGGGGGCCGTCGAAGAGACCCAGTACTTC.

The chain carries TRBV5-1 and TRBJ2-5, with 7 bases that match TRBD2. Looked up from germline, CDR1 is SGHRS and CDR2 is YFSETQ. The CDR3 sequence is 12 residues long. V lost 1 base and J lost 7; bases outside the gene matches: 1. As DNA, the CDR3 is TGCGCCAGCAGCTTGTGGGGGGGGACCCAGTACTTC. It specifies CASSLWGGTQYF.

The J gene is TRBJ2-4, the V gene TRBV5-1; weak D call: TRBD1 (6 bases). V lost 0 bases to trimming and J lost 7 bases, with 17 bases between them. Germline CDR1 SGHRS, CDR2 YFSETQ. This CDR3 has 16 residues. CDR3 DNA: TGCGCCAGCAGCTTGGTGTCGGGCTCTAGGGGGAACATTCAGTACTTC. Its protein is CASSLVSGSRGNIQYF.

The V call is TRBV14, the J call TRBJ2-3; 9 bases match TRBD1. Per germline, CDR1 SGHDN and CDR2 FVKESK. The V gene end was trimmed by 4 bases and the J gene end by 2 bases; junction bases not matched to a gene: 4. This CDR3 comprises 15 residues. CDR3 sequence: CASSPGTGFTDTQYF. The CDR3 DNA sequence: TGTGCCAGCAGCCCCGGGACAGGGTTCACAGATACGCAGTATTTT.

V gene TRBV7-2 combines with J gene TRBJ1-5; 7 nucleotides match TRBD1. V gave up 0 bases and J gave up 6 bases; unmatched junction bases: 8. The CDR3 sequence is 16 residues long. Germline V gene data show CDR1 as SGHTA and CDR2 as FQGNSA. The CDR3, as DNA: TGTGCCAGCAGCTTAGCCCCCGGACAGGCTAGTCAGCCCCAGCATTTT. Amino acids: CASSLAPGQASQPQHF.

This sequence joins TRBV5-3 and TRBJ1-5; D is perhaps TRBD1 (5 bases). TRBV5-3 is known as an ORF, though its function is uncertain. There are 18 residues in the CDR3. V lost 4 bases and J 3 bases, leaving 23 bases between the germline ends. This CDR3 reads CARSPTTDAGLTNQPQHF. The CDR3 region has the DNA TGTGCCAGAAGCCCAACTACGGATGCGGGGCTTACCAATCAGCCCCAGCATTTT.

The chain links TRBV7-9 to TRBJ1-2; no clear D gene. Germline CDR1 SEHNR, CDR2 FQNEAQ (reference sequence). V shed 1 base and J shed 7 bases, with 10 bases lying between them. CDR3 length equals 13 residues. The CDR3 sequence: CASSLGPSAGYTF. Written as DNA, the CDR3 is TGTGCCAGCAGCTTAGGACCCAGCGCTGGCTACACCTTC.

The rearrangement uses TRBV6-1 and TRBJ2-3, with TRBD1 matching over 7 bases. This CDR3 is 15 amino acids long. The V segment lost 1 base and the J segment 0 bases; nucleotides outside the gene matches: 1. Germline V CDR1 and CDR2: MNHNS, SASEGT. The CDR3 is CASSEVRGSTDTQYF. The CDR3 DNA is TGTGCCAGCAGTGAAGTCAGGGGGAGCACAGATACGCAGTATTTT.

The chain couples TRBV13 to TRBJ2-1, with D possibly being TRBD2 (6 bases). Germline loops: CDR1 PRHDT, CDR2 FYEKMQ (reference sequence). This CDR3 region has 17 residues. V lost 4 bases and J 4 bases, leaving 20 bases between the germline ends. CDR3 in DNA: TGTGCCAGCAGCTCTAAAACCGGGACTCACGATTACAATGAGCAGTTCTTC. The encoded protein is CASSSKTGTHDYNEQFF. The variable domain in full, completed from reference TRBV13 and TRBJ2-1, reads AAGVIQSPRHLIKEKRETATLKCYPIPRHDTVYWYQQGPGQDPQFLISFYEKMQSDKGSIPDRFSAQQFSDYHSELNMSSLELGDSALYFCASSSKTGTHDYNEQFFGPGTRLTVL.

This sequence joins TRBV9 and TRBJ2-3; D remains ambiguous. The CDR3 is 14 residues long. V lost 0 bases and J 7 bases, leaving 12 bases between the germline ends. CDR1 and CDR2 from the germline V gene are SGDLS and YYNGEE. CDR3 loop: CASSVGLVGYTQYF. CDR3 nucleotide sequence: TGTGCCAGCAGCGTAGGACTGGTCGGTTATACGCAGTATTTT.

The rearrangement joins TRBV9 to TRBJ2-7; TRBD2 agrees at 12 bases. CDR1 and CDR2 from the germline V gene are SGDLS and YYNGEE. This CDR3 contains 16 residues. V shed 0 bases, J shed 7 bases, and the junction held 8 bases outside the gene matches. The CDR3 DNA is TGTGCCAGCAGCGTAGCCGCAACTAGCGGGAGGAAGGAGCAGTACTTC. Translated: CASSVAATSGRKEQYF.